One sample yielded the 12 T cell receptor beta chains listed below, sequenced in a study of OX40 agonist ivuxolimab in advanced cancers. Libraries were prepared by immunoSEQ multiplex PCR; TCRdb keeps only in-frame clonotypes and omits some of them. The repertoire holds around 80,000 clones, with over 80% as singletons. Here the sequenced sample was CD4+ or CD8+ T cells sorted from blood, taken in a trial of the OX40 agonist ivuxolimab. Receptors were obtained from an adult with an advanced solid tumor such as melanoma, head and neck, liver or kidney cancer.

The chain combines TRBV5-6 with TRBJ2-7; 9 bases match TRBD1. V trimming: 4 bases; J trimming: 4 bases; junction bases outside the gene matches: 9. The germline V gene has CDR1 SGHDT and CDR2 YYEEEE. This CDR3 has 15 amino acids. CDR3 region: CASSIPGTGFYEQYF. In DNA, the CDR3 is TGTGCCAGCAGCATTCCCGGGACAGGGTTTTACGAGCAGTACTTC.

The rearrangement uses TRBV27 and TRBJ1-4; 7 positions match TRBD1. The CDR3 length is 15 residues. Trimming at V came to 5 bases and at J to 4 bases, leaving 7 bases not matched to a gene. CDR1 and CDR2 (germline): MNHEY, SMNVEV (reference sequence). Here the CDR3 DNA reads TGTGCCAGCAGTGCCCGGGACAGCCTTAATGAAAAACTGTTTTTT. It yields the protein CASSARDSLNEKLFF.

V is TRBV7-9 and J is TRBJ1-1, with unresolved D. V was trimmed by 4 bases and J by 1 base, leaving 1 base between them. Germline CDR1 SEHNR, CDR2 FQNEAQ (reference sequence). This CDR3 is built from 11 residues. CDR3 nucleotide sequence: TGTGCCAGCAGCTCGAACACTGAAGCTTTCTTT. Its protein is CASSSNTEAFF.

The V gene is TRBV7-9, the J gene TRBJ2-4; 12 nucleotides match TRBD1. The V segment lost 5 bases and the J segment 4 bases; nucleotides outside the gene matches: 9. CDR1 and CDR2 from the germline V gene are SEHNR and FQNEAQ (reference sequence). CDR3 length equals 17 residues. The CDR3 protein is CASSAPGQGAKKNIQYF. Here the CDR3 DNA reads TGTGCCAGCAGCGCCCCGGGACAGGGGGCCAAAAAAAACATTCAGTACTTC.

V usage is TRBV11-3 and J usage is TRBJ2-5; D unclear. The germline V gene has CDR1 SGHNT and CDR2 YENEEA. The length of the CDR3 is 13 residues. V was pared by 4 bases and J by 5 bases, with 11 bases between. CDR3 in amino acids: CASSYYLGETQYF. CDR3 bases: TGTGCCAGCAGCTACTATTTGGGGGAGACCCAGTACTTC.

This clone appeared a single time. Within the sample, other DNA sequences also encode this same CDR3. V gene TRBV6-5 combines with J gene TRBJ2-2, with a weak D call TRBD1 (6 bases). The ends were cut back, 2 bases at V and 6 bases at J, with 7 bases in the middle. This CDR3 contains 13 residues. The V gene's germline CDR1 is MNHEY and CDR2 SVGAGI. For the CDR3, the DNA is TGTGCCAGCAGTTACGAGGGGGCCGGGGAGCTGTTTTTT. This encodes CASSYEGAGELFF.

This chain links TRBV6-5 with TRBJ1-2; maybe TRBD1 (6 bases). This CDR3 is 16 amino acids long. Per the germline V gene, CDR1 is MNHEY and CDR2 is SVGAGI. Trimming pared 4 bases from V and 3 bases from J, leaving 18 bases between. This chain's CDR3 is CASSSASTGRDYGYTF. DNA for the CDR3: TGTGCCAGCAGTTCCGCCTCAACAGGGCGGGACTATGGCTACACCTTC.

V usage is TRBV30 and J usage is TRBJ1-1; D may be TRBD1 (5 bases). V was cut by 8 bases and J by 0 bases, with 13 bases left in between. This CDR3 has 13 residues. Germline CDR1 GTSNPN, CDR2 SVGIG (reference sequence). DNA for the CDR3: TGTGCCCGAGGGGACGGGATGAACACTGAAGCTTTCTTT. It codes for CARGDGMNTEAFF.

The CDR3 spells CASSPVAGLDSPLHF. The CDR3, as DNA: TGTGCCAGCAGCCCCGTGGCTGGACTCGATTCACCCCTCCACTTT. This rearrangement joins TRBV14 to TRBJ1-6; no definite D call. CDR3 length: 15 amino acids. Germline V gives CDR1 SGHDN, CDR2 FVKESK. Between the trimmed V and J ends, which lost 4 bases and 8 bases, there was a span of 15 bases.

This clone was found a few times. This chain uses TRBV7-9 with TRBJ2-3, with 7 bases aligning to TRBD2. Germline V CDR1 and CDR2: SEHNR, FQNEAQ (reference sequence). V shed 3 bases and J 2 bases; nucleotides not matched to a gene: 2. The CDR3 runs to 14 residues. CDR3 protein: CASSFGGFTDTQYF. DNA of the CDR3: TGTGCCAGCAGCTTCGGGGGGTTCACAGATACGCAGTATTTT.

This clone was detected only once. This chain joins TRBV30 and TRBJ2-1; 9 bases fit TRBD1. The CDR3 runs 15 residues. The germline V gene encodes CDR1 GTSNPN and CDR2 SVGIG (reference sequence). With V trimmed by 3 bases and J by 3 bases, 6 bases remained unmatched. The CDR3 region has the DNA TGTGCCTGGAGGGGCGGACAGGGGAACTACAATGAGCAGTTCTTC. This codes for CAWRGGQGNYNEQFF.

On this clone itself: This CDR3 is also generated by other DNA sequences in the sample. CDR3 amino acids: CASSQDSQPQHF. In DNA form, the CDR3 reads TGTGCCAGCAGCCAAGACAGTCAGCCCCAGCATTTT. The chain joins TRBV14 to TRBJ1-5; D not resolved. The CDR3 consists of 12 residues. Germline V CDR1 and CDR2: SGHDN, FVKESK. Trimming stripped 0 bases from V and 6 bases from J, with 3 bases between.